The clone carrying this TCR beta chain showed up just once. Clones were read by immunoSEQ multiplex PCR, and TCRdb kept only the in-frame ones, dropping some. The sample yields fewer than 350,000 clones, 89% seen once. The data stem from a study of blood T cell repertoires in COVID-19. On the study more broadly: The origin of the acute and convalescent COVID-19 samples was the United States, Italy and Spain. Sources were T cells, B-cell-depleted T cells, or PBMCs; the material itself was cDNA or gDNA.

Deletions cut 0 bases from V and 3 bases from J, with 14 bases between. This CDR3 spans 16 amino acids. Germline V lookup: CDR1 WNHNN, CDR2 SYGVQD (reference sequence). Two negative PCRs, clearance, or symptom resolution characterized the recovered Cohort 3 donors. This clonotype originated in a man aged 60-69 years who had recovered from COVID-19. The chain couples TRBV10-1 to TRBJ2-5; a possible D gene is TRBD2 (5 bases). The sample comprised PBMCs or T cells enriched from blood (not recorded which). The CDR3 reads CASSESEVLGKETQYF. CDR3 in DNA: TGCGCCAGCAGTGAGTCGGAGGTTTTAGGAAAAGAGACCCAGTACTTC.